These T cell receptor beta chains were read from a single sample in a study of molecular identifiers for immune sequencing clone quantification. TCRdb re-derived calls from the PCR reads in MiXCR, one entry per CDR3 protein. The sample records about 640,000 distinct CDR3 sequences, less than 20% being singletons. Sequencing input: naive CD8+ T cells from blood, with Jurkat cell RNA spiked in. The receptors shown here come from a human donor in good health. Some libraries in this study had Jurkat cell RNA spiked in. The CDR3 runs from the conserved cysteine through the conserved F or W. A D gene is named only where the DNA matches it firmly. For some rows the clone size is stated as once, few or many, or as a class when expanded; others skip it.

d_call: .
v_call: TRBV28
clone_size: many
j_call: TRBJ1-1
cdr3_nt: TGTGCCAGCAGCTCAAGGAGTAACACTGAAGCTTTCTTT
cdr3_aa: CASSSRSNTEAFF

d_call: TRBD1
v_call: TRBV12-3/TRBV12-4
clone_size: .
j_call: TRBJ2-3
cdr3_nt: TGTGCCAGCAGCCCCGGACAGGAAACAGATACGCAGTATTTT
cdr3_aa: CASSPGQETDTQYF

d_call: .
v_call: TRBV7-6
clone_size: many
j_call: TRBJ1-1
cdr3_nt: TGTGCCAGCAGCTTAGTGGCAGAAGAAAACACTGAAGCTTTCTTT
cdr3_aa: CASSLVAEENTEAFF

d_call: .
v_call: TRBV7-2
clone_size: many
j_call: TRBJ2-5
cdr3_nt: TGTGCCAGCAGCCAGTGGGGGAATCAAGAGACCCAGTACTTC
cdr3_aa: CASSQWGNQETQYF

d_call: TRBD1
v_call: TRBV5-6
clone_size: many
j_call: TRBJ1-2
cdr3_nt: TGTGCCAGCAGCTACGGACAGGGAGCTAACTATGGCTACACCTTC
cdr3_aa: CASSYGQGANYGYTF

d_call: TRBD2
v_call: TRBV12-3/TRBV12-4
clone_size: many
j_call: TRBJ2-7
cdr3_nt: TGTGCCAGCAGAGCGGGGGATACGTACGAGCAGTACTTC
cdr3_aa: CASRAGDTYEQYF

d_call: .
v_call: TRBV3-1
clone_size: many
j_call: TRBJ1-4
cdr3_nt: TGTGCCAGCAGCCAAGACTGGGACGGCGAAAATGAAAAACTGTTTTTT
cdr3_aa: CASSQDWDGENEKLFF

d_call: .
v_call: TRBV6-5
clone_size: many
j_call: TRBJ2-3
cdr3_nt: TGTGCCAGCAGCCACAGTCCGAGCACAGATACGCAGTATTTT
cdr3_aa: CASSHSPSTDTQYF

d_call: TRBD1
v_call: TRBV6-4
clone_size: many
j_call: TRBJ1-5
cdr3_nt: TGTGCCAGCAGCCCTAGGACAGGCAGGCCTCAGCCCCAGCATTTT
cdr3_aa: CASSPRTGRPQPQHF

d_call: .
v_call: TRBV7-8
clone_size: many
j_call: TRBJ1-2
cdr3_nt: TGTGCCAGCAGCTTAGCAATAATCTTTACGGGGGCTAATAACTATGGCTACACCTTC
cdr3_aa: CASSLAIIFTGANNYGYTF

d_call: .
v_call: TRBV6-2/TRBV6-3
clone_size: .
j_call: TRBJ1-1
cdr3_nt: TGTGCCAGCACCCTGTGGTCTGTGAGCACTGAAGCTTTCTTT
cdr3_aa: CASTLWSVSTEAFF

d_call: TRBD1
v_call: TRBV29-1
clone_size: many
j_call: TRBJ1-5
cdr3_nt: TGCAGCGCAGGACAGGGTTACAATCAGCCCCAGCATTTT
cdr3_aa: CSAGQGYNQPQHF

d_call: TRBD2
v_call: TRBV27
clone_size: few
j_call: TRBJ2-1
cdr3_nt: TGTGCCAGCGGATTCGGTCTCGCGGGGGGTAACAATGAGCAGTTCTTC
cdr3_aa: CASGFGLAGGNNEQFF

d_call: .
v_call: TRBV2
clone_size: many
j_call: TRBJ1-1
cdr3_nt: TGTGCCAGCAGTCTGACCCGGTCTGAAGCTTTCTTT
cdr3_aa: CASSLTRSEAFF

d_call: .
v_call: TRBV9
clone_size: many
j_call: TRBJ2-1
cdr3_nt: TGTGCCAGCAGCCCGAAGCCGTACTACAATGAGCAGTTCTTC
cdr3_aa: CASSPKPYYNEQFF

d_call: .
v_call: TRBV7-2
clone_size: many
j_call: TRBJ2-7
cdr3_nt: TGTGCCAGCAGCCGTCCAACGAGGGGCTACCACGAGCAGTACTTC
cdr3_aa: CASSRPTRGYHEQYF

d_call: TRBD1
v_call: TRBV5-6
clone_size: .
j_call: TRBJ2-4
cdr3_nt: TGTGCCAGCAGCGGACAGGTACTAGCCAAAAACATTCAGTACTTC
cdr3_aa: CASSGQVLAKNIQYF

d_call: TRBD2
v_call: TRBV20-1
clone_size: many
j_call: TRBJ2-3
cdr3_nt: TGCAGTGCTAGAGATCTACTAGCGGGGGAGTCGACAGATACGCAGTATTTT
cdr3_aa: CSARDLLAGESTDTQYF

d_call: .
v_call: TRBV12-3/TRBV12-4
clone_size: many
j_call: TRBJ1-5
cdr3_nt: TGTGCCAGCAGTTGGGCAGGTGATCAGCCCCAGCATTTT
cdr3_aa: CASSWAGDQPQHF

d_call: .
v_call: TRBV2
clone_size: many
j_call: TRBJ1-1
cdr3_nt: TGTGCCAGCAGTGACCCGACAGAGTTGAACACTGAAGCTTTCTTT
cdr3_aa: CASSDPTELNTEAFF

d_call: TRBD2
v_call: TRBV7-7
clone_size: many
j_call: TRBJ2-2
cdr3_nt: TGTGCTAGCAGCTTAGGAGGGACTAGCGGACCCTACAGGACCGGGGAGCTGTTTTTT
cdr3_aa: CASSLGGTSGPYRTGELFF

d_call: TRBD2
v_call: TRBV29-1
clone_size: many
j_call: TRBJ2-3
cdr3_nt: TGCAGCGTTGATGATTTGGGGACTAGCGGGAGCACAGATACGCAGTATTTT
cdr3_aa: CSVDDLGTSGSTDTQYF

d_call: TRBD1
v_call: TRBV20-1
clone_size: .
j_call: TRBJ1-2
cdr3_nt: TGCAGTTCCCTGGGACAGGGGGGAAGTACTAACTATGGCTACACCTTC
cdr3_aa: CSSLGQGGSTNYGYTF

d_call: .
v_call: TRBV7-9
clone_size: .
j_call: TRBJ1-2
cdr3_nt: TGTGCCAGCAGCAACGGATTATTGACTAACTATGGCTACACCTTC
cdr3_aa: CASSNGLLTNYGYTF

d_call: .
v_call: TRBV24-1
clone_size: .
j_call: TRBJ2-2
cdr3_nt: TGTGCCACCAGTGAGAGTGGGGGGAACACCGGGGAGCTGTTTTTT
cdr3_aa: CATSESGGNTGELFF

d_call: .
v_call: TRBV6-5
clone_size: few
j_call: TRBJ1-4
cdr3_nt: TGTGCCAGCAGTTACGTACAGAATTATGAAAAACTGTTTTTT
cdr3_aa: CASSYVQNYEKLFF

d_call: .
v_call: TRBV5-5
clone_size: many
j_call: TRBJ1-1
cdr3_nt: TGTGCCAGCAGCCCCGGTGAGGCGAACACTGAAGCTTTCTTT
cdr3_aa: CASSPGEANTEAFF

d_call: .
v_call: TRBV7-2
clone_size: many
j_call: TRBJ2-1
cdr3_nt: TGTGCCAGCAGCTTAGGACTACTCGCGGCCCCCCATGAGCAGTTCTTC
cdr3_aa: CASSLGLLAAPHEQFF

d_call: TRBD1
v_call: TRBV14
clone_size: many
j_call: TRBJ1-2
cdr3_nt: TGTGCCAGCAGCCCAACTTTGACAGGGGCTGGCTACACCTTC
cdr3_aa: CASSPTLTGAGYTF

d_call: .
v_call: TRBV6-1
clone_size: many
j_call: TRBJ2-7
cdr3_nt: TGTGCCAGCAGTGAGTGGGCAGGTATTGAGCAGTACTTC
cdr3_aa: CASSEWAGIEQYF

d_call: .
v_call: TRBV7-6
clone_size: .
j_call: TRBJ1-3
cdr3_nt: TGTGCCAGCAGCCCCTACTTAGGCTCTGGAAACACCATACATTTT
cdr3_aa: CASSPYLGSGNTIHF

d_call: TRBD1
v_call: TRBV5-6
clone_size: many
j_call: TRBJ2-3
cdr3_nt: TGTGCCAGCAGCTTTGGGACAGGGCTCCAAGATACGCAGTATTTT
cdr3_aa: CASSFGTGLQDTQYF

d_call: TRBD1
v_call: TRBV5-4
clone_size: many
j_call: TRBJ2-1
cdr3_nt: TGTGCCAGCAGCTTTAGTAGGGGACAGGGGGAGGTGGAGCAGTTCTTC
cdr3_aa: CASSFSRGQGEVEQFF

d_call: TRBD1
v_call: TRBV4-3
clone_size: many
j_call: TRBJ2-1
cdr3_nt: TGCGCCAGCAGCCAGGGGACAGGGGTCAATGAGCAGTTCTTC
cdr3_aa: CASSQGTGVNEQFF

d_call: .
v_call: TRBV4-1
clone_size: few
j_call: TRBJ2-7
cdr3_nt: TGCGCCAGCAGCCCCTTGGATTATAACGGGTACGAGCAGTACTTC
cdr3_aa: CASSPLDYNGYEQYF

d_call: .
v_call: TRBV24-1
clone_size: few
j_call: TRBJ1-5
cdr3_nt: TGTGCCACCAGTGAGACAGGTAGCAATCAGCCCCAGCATTTT
cdr3_aa: CATSETGSNQPQHF

d_call: .
v_call: TRBV20-1
clone_size: .
j_call: TRBJ2-5
cdr3_nt: TGCAGTGCTAGAGATCCTAGCCGGCAAGAGACCCAGTACTTC
cdr3_aa: CSARDPSRQETQYF

d_call: TRBD1
v_call: TRBV27
clone_size: .
j_call: TRBJ2-1
cdr3_nt: TGTGCCAGCAGTCCCCTGGGACAGGGGGCGTCCAATGAGCAGTTCTTC
cdr3_aa: CASSPLGQGASNEQFF

d_call: .
v_call: TRBV7-9
clone_size: many
j_call: TRBJ2-2
cdr3_nt: TGTGCCAGCAGCGCCCCAGGACTCCGCACCGGGGAGCTGTTTTTT
cdr3_aa: CASSAPGLRTGELFF

d_call: .
v_call: TRBV19
clone_size: few
j_call: TRBJ2-7
cdr3_nt: TGTGCCAGTAGTCACGGGGCCCTTACCTACGAGCAGTACTTC
cdr3_aa: CASSHGALTYEQYF

d_call: TRBD2
v_call: TRBV12-3/TRBV12-4
clone_size: few
j_call: TRBJ2-1
cdr3_nt: TGTGCCAGCAGTGGGGCTGTAGCGGGAGCCTATGAGCAGTTCTTC
cdr3_aa: CASSGAVAGAYEQFF

d_call: .
v_call: TRBV19
clone_size: .
j_call: TRBJ2-4
cdr3_nt: TGTGCCAGTAGTATAGGCCCCACCGGGATCTTCGAAAACATTCAGTACTTC
cdr3_aa: CASSIGPTGIFENIQYF

d_call: .
v_call: TRBV28
clone_size: many
j_call: TRBJ2-5
cdr3_nt: TGTGCCAGCAGTTTAGGTTGGGGGCAGGACCAAGAGACCCAGTACTTC
cdr3_aa: CASSLGWGQDQETQYF

d_call: TRBD2
v_call: TRBV25-1
clone_size: many
j_call: TRBJ2-1
cdr3_nt: TGTGCCAGCAGTGAATTTCGACTAGCGGTCGATGAGCAGTTCTTC
cdr3_aa: CASSEFRLAVDEQFF

d_call: TRBD2
v_call: TRBV7-9
clone_size: .
j_call: TRBJ2-1
cdr3_nt: TGTGCCAGCAGCCCAATACTAGCGGGGGGGCGGGGTGAGCAGTTCTTC
cdr3_aa: CASSPILAGGRGEQFF